The 31 T cell receptor beta chains in this list originate from one sample, sequenced in a study of HIV-infected children after antiretroviral therapy interruption. The TCR library was built from RNA with a 3' RACE protocol and unique molecular identifiers. Via MiXCR, TCRdb re-called the 3' RACE reads, giving one row per CDR3 protein. The sample holds 90,000 or so distinct CDR3 sequences; approximately 6.9% are singletons and the top ten take approximately 1.2%. Treatment defined: PENTA 11 planned treatment interruption arm or continuous ART arm. The material was CD45RA+ CD4+ T cells from PBMCs, pooled from several time points, obtained from a donor given antiretroviral therapy, either interrupted or continuous. Stated subset: naive CD4+ CD45RA+ CD45RO- T cells. Every receptor here comes from a pool of human donors with HIV.

This clonotype was observed a handful of times. The chain has TRBV20-1 and TRBJ2-3; D tentatively reads TRBD1 or TRBD2 (6 bases each). The CDR3 runs to 14 residues. V was shortened by 7 bases and J by 3 bases, with 17 bases between the two germline ends. CDR1 and CDR2 (germline): DFQATT, SNEGSKA (reference sequence). For the CDR3, the DNA is TGCAGTGGTCAGGGGAGGATCGGGACAGATACGCAGTATTTT. This sequence encodes CSGQGRIGTDTQYF.

In its sample, this clonotype is medium-sized. The genes are TRBV6-6 and TRBJ2-7; 10 bases match TRBD1. V lost 8 bases and J lost 10; bases outside the gene matches: 11. Germline CDR1 MNHNY, CDR2 SVGAGI (reference sequence). The CDR3 spans 13 residues. The CDR3 loop is CASGSGQGSEQYF. The CDR3 region has the DNA TGTGCCAGCGGATCGGGACAGGGGAGTGAACAGTACTTC.

This clonotype was detected many times. The J gene is TRBJ2-1, the V gene TRBV6-1, with D maybe TRBD1 (6 bases). Trimming took off 6 bases at V and 4 bases at J, with 16 bases between the two ends. The CDR3 length is 15 residues. Per the germline V gene, CDR1 is MNHNS and CDR2 is SASEGT. The CDR3 region is CASSPDRPAYNEQFF. For the CDR3, the DNA is TGTGCCAGCAGCCCTGACAGGCCCGCGTACAATGAGCAGTTCTTC.

This clonotype was seen repeatedly, ten times or more. The chain uses TRBV5-1 and TRBJ2-1; TRBD2 matches 8 bases. V was pared by 2 bases and J by 8 bases, with 3 bases of the junction left unmatched. Germline values: CDR1 SGHRS, CDR2 YFSETQ. The CDR3 is made up of 13 amino acids. CDR3 region: CASSLSGGDEQFF. CDR3 bases: TGCGCCAGCAGCTTAAGCGGGGGCGATGAGCAGTTCTTC.

The chain couples TRBV5-6 to TRBJ2-1; D uncertain. Trimming took 4 bases from V and 3 from J, leaving 14 bases between them. Germline assignment: CDR1 SGHDT and CDR2 YYEEEE. This CDR3 comprises 15 residues. CDR3 bases: TGTGCCAGCAGCCGTTCGCAGCCAGGCTACAATGAGCAGTTCTTC. Its protein product is CASSRSQPGYNEQFF.

The table lists this clonotype with many counts. The chain links TRBV5-1 to TRBJ2-5; D uncertain. Germline V CDR1 and CDR2: SGHRS, YFSETQ. The CDR3 length is 12 residues. The V gene lost 4 bases and the J gene lost 4 bases, with 8 bases spanning the gap. This CDR3 is CASSRPGETQYF. As DNA, the CDR3 is TGCGCCAGCAGCAGGCCCGGAGAGACCCAGTACTTC.

This clonotype appeared a few times. The V call is TRBV5-6, the J call TRBJ2-1, with D possibly being TRBD2 (6 bases). CDR3 size: 14 residues. Germline CDR1 reads SGHDT; CDR2 reads YYEEEE. Trimming shortened V by 0 bases and J by 5 bases, and 9 bases separated the two germline ends. CDR3 DNA: TGTGCCAGCAGCTTGGAGACTAGACACAATGAGCAGTTCTTC. This gives the protein CASSLETRHNEQFF.

There are many counts of this clonotype. The CDR3 DNA follows: TGCAGCGTTGCAGAAGGGCTCAATCAGCCCCAGCATTTT. This sequence encodes CSVAEGLNQPQHF. This chain links TRBV29-1 with TRBJ1-5; D remains unclear. Germline CDR1 SQVTM, CDR2 ANQGSEA. Deletions cut 4 bases from V and 3 bases from J, with 10 bases between. This CDR3 has 13 residues.

This clonotype was counted ten times or more. V and J are TRBV5-1 and TRBJ2-3; D is undetermined. The CDR3 loop spans 16 amino acids. Trimming cost V 0 bases and J 1 base, with 12 bases left between them. Germline lookup yields CDR1 SGHRS and CDR2 YFSETQ. As DNA, the CDR3 is TGCGCCAGCAGCTTGGCTTCCTCTCCCGGCACAGATACGCAGTATTTT. Protein sequence: CASSLASSPGTDTQYF.

This clonotype was observed at least ten times. At one boundary the junction diverges from the germline segment, which might be a read error. Written as DNA, the CDR3 is TGTGCCAGCAGCTCGACAGGGGCCAGCGTGCTCGCCTTC. Translating gives CASSSTGASVLAF. V gene TRBV5-6 combines with J gene TRBJ1-2; 8 bases line up with TRBD1. The germline CDR1 and CDR2 sequences are SGHDT and YYEEEE. The CDR3 covers 13 residues.

This clonotype was seen at least ten times. The V call is TRBV20-1, the J call TRBJ1-1; D is unresolved. V lost 2 bases, J lost 6 bases, and 7 bases lay in between. The CDR3 has 11 residues. CDR1 DFQATT and CDR2 SNEGSKA come from the germline V gene (reference sequence). The CDR3 reads CSARKSAEAFF. The CDR3 nucleotides are TGCAGTGCTAGAAAGAGCGCTGAAGCTTTCTTT.

The table lists this clonotype with many counts. This chain uses TRBV4-2 with TRBJ2-7; D might be TRBD1 or TRBD2, each matching 6 bases. Germline loops: CDR1 LGHNA, CDR2 YNFKEQ. The length of the CDR3 is 15 residues. V dropped 4 bases and J dropped 6 bases, with 19 bases sitting between them. This chain's CDR3 is CASSPTGASSGEQYF. CDR3 coding DNA: TGTGCCAGCAGCCCCACGGGGGCTAGCTCGGGCGAGCAGTACTTC.

This clonotype was observed at least ten times. The chain uses TRBV5-7 and TRBJ2-2; the match to TRBD2 covers 7 bases. TRBV5-7 carries the ORF label, with uncertain function. The length of the CDR3 is 16 residues. V was clipped by 1 base and J by 0 bases; unmatched bases: 3. The CDR3 nucleotides are TGTGCCAGCAGCTTGACGGGACTAACGAACACCGGGGAGCTGTTTTTT. Residues: CASSLTGLTNTGELFF.

This clonotype was detected many times. The chain employs TRBV6-1 and TRBJ2-3, with 7 bases fitting TRBD2. Germline assignment: CDR1 MNHNS and CDR2 SASEGT. This CDR3 has 14 residues. Trimming cost V 4 bases and J 2 bases; bases outside gene matches: 3. CDR3 DNA sequence: TGTGCCAGCAGTGGGCTAGCGGACACAGATACGCAGTATTTT. It yields the protein CASSGLADTDTQYF.

Ten or more counts support this clonotype. The chain employs TRBV29-1 and TRBJ2-5; 8 nucleotides line up with TRBD1. After removal of 7 bases from V and 2 bases from J, the junction contained 12 bases not matched to a gene. Germline CDR1 SQVTM, CDR2 ANQGSEA. This CDR3 has 15 residues. This chain's CDR3 is CSALSDRVRQETQYF. CDR3 DNA sequence: TGCAGCGCCCTCTCGGACAGGGTGAGACAAGAGACCCAGTACTTC.

This sequence joins TRBV19 and TRBJ1-2; 7 bases align to TRBD1. Germline V gene sequence: CDR1 LNHDA, CDR2 SQIVND (reference sequence). The V segment lost 3 bases and the J segment 6 bases; nucleotides outside the gene matches: 7. This CDR3 is 14 amino acids long. The CDR3 DNA is TGTGCCAGTAGTATGCCTGGACAGGACAATGGCTACACCTTC. Translating gives CASSMPGQDNGYTF. The full variable domain, rest sourced from reference TRBV19 and TRBJ1-2, is DGGITQSPKYLFRKEGQNVTLSCEQNLNHDAMYWYRQDPGQGLRLIYYSQIVNDFQKGDIAEGYSVSREKKESFPLTVTSAQKNPTAFYLCASSMPGQDNGYTFGSGTRLTVV.

In its sample, this clonotype was seen many times. The rearrangement uses TRBV29-1 and TRBJ2-7; D gene ambiguous. CDR3 length: 13 residues. The germline V gene has CDR1 SQVTM and CDR2 ANQGSEA. V was shortened by 5 bases and J by 0 bases, with 11 bases between the two germline ends. The DNA of the CDR3 is TGCAGCGTTAGACCATCAAGCTCCTACGAGCAGTACTTC. Its protein is CSVRPSSSYEQYF.

This clonotype was recorded many times. The chain joins TRBV5-2 to TRBJ2-7. TRBV5-2 is marked as a pseudogene. This CDR3 is 14 amino acids long. The CDR3 region is CASSLSGTSYEQYF. Here the CDR3 DNA reads TGTGCCAGCAGCTTGAGCGGGACCTCATACGAGCAGTACTTC.

This clonotype was seen many times. This chain uses TRBV12-3 or TRBV12-4 with TRBJ2-7; possibly TRBD1 for D (5 bases). Trimming stripped 6 bases from V and 3 bases from J, with 15 bases between. The CDR3 runs to 14 residues. Written as DNA, the CDR3 is TGTGCCAGCAGCCGCCTTGGGCAGGGCTACGAGCAGTACTTC. Translation: CASSRLGQGYEQYF.

This clonotype showed up just a few times. The chain has TRBV20-1 and TRBJ2-7, with a possible D match to TRBD1 (6 bases). Germline CDR1 reads DFQATT; CDR2 reads SNEGSKA (reference sequence). V lost 6 bases, J lost 4 bases, and 19 bases lay in between. This CDR3 spans 14 amino acids. The CDR3 nucleotides read TGCAGTGCCCAGACCGGGACACCAGTTTACGAGCAGTACTTC. This codes for CSAQTGTPVYEQYF.

This clonotype was seen at least ten times. CDR3 sequence: CASSLVGQGTYTQYF. CDR3 nucleotides: TGTGCCAGCAGCTTAGTGGGACAGGGAACCTATACGCAGTATTTT. The rearrangement joins TRBV7-2 to TRBJ2-3; TRBD1 aligns across 9 bases. The ends lost 1 base at V and 7 bases at J; junction bases unmatched: 6. CDR1 and CDR2 (germline): SGHTA, FQGNSA. The CDR3 is 15 residues long.

This clonotype appeared many times. CDR3 loop: CASSRPDQNEQYF. The CDR3 bases are TGTGCCAGCTCACGGCCGGACCAAAACGAGCAGTACTTC. The rearrangement links TRBV18 to TRBJ2-7; D uncertain. There are 13 residues in the CDR3. The V gene's germline CDR1 is KGHSH and CDR2 LQKENI. With 4 bases removed from V and 5 bases from J, the gap between germline ends came to 12 bases. Supplemented by reference TRBV18 and TRBJ2-7, the full variable domain reads NAGVMQNPRHLVRRRGQEARLRCSPMKGHSHVYWYRQLPEEGLKFMVYLQKENIIDESGMPKERFSAEFPKEGPSILRIQQVVRGDSAAYFCASSRPDQNEQYFGPGTRLTVT.

This clonotype occurred many times. This chain joins TRBV29-1 and TRBJ1-1; a weak D match, TRBD1 (6 bases). Germline V CDR1 and CDR2: SQVTM, ANQGSEA. The CDR3 loop spans 15 amino acids. V lost 5 bases and J lost 0, with 16 bases in between. The CDR3 coding sequence is TGCAGCGTTAGGAGAAATGGACAGATGAACACTGAAGCTTTCTTT. Encoded protein: CSVRRNGQMNTEAFF.

This clonotype was seen repeatedly, ten times or more. V and J are TRBV15 and TRBJ2-3, with a possible D match to TRBD2 (7 bases). Trimming took off 5 bases at V and 3 bases at J, with 15 bases between the two ends. The CDR3 spans 15 residues. Germline V lookup: CDR1 LNHNV, CDR2 YYDKDF (reference sequence). In DNA, the CDR3 is TGTGCCACCAGCCAAGGGGGAGGGGCGACAGATACGCAGTATTTT. The encoded protein is CATSQGGGATDTQYF. Full variable domain (remainder filled in from reference TRBV15 and TRBJ2-3): DAMVIQNPRYQVTQFGKPVTLSCSQTLNHNVMYWYQQKSSQAPKLLFHYYDKDFNNEADTPDNFQSRRPNTSFCFLDIRSPGLGDTAMYLCATSQGGGATDTQYFGPGTRLTVL.

The table lists this clonotype with many counts. The chain joins TRBV5-1 to TRBJ2-5, with 9 bases aligning to TRBD2. This CDR3 spans 15 amino acids. CDR1 SGHRS and CDR2 YFSETQ come from the germline V gene. J was trimmed by 1 base and V by 4 bases; bases with no gene match: 5. CDR3 sequence: CASSQRGEIQETQYF. CDR3 DNA: TGCGCCAGCAGCCAGCGGGGGGAAATCCAAGAGACCCAGTACTTC.

Ten or more counts support this clonotype. This chain links TRBV11-3 with TRBJ2-1, with 11 positions matching TRBD2. Germline V lookup: CDR1 SGHNT, CDR2 YENEEA. Trimming at V came to 5 bases and at J to 4 bases, leaving 7 bases not matched to a gene. The CDR3 is made up of 16 amino acids. The CDR3 sequence is CASSPSSGRSYNEQFF. For the CDR3, the DNA is TGTGCCAGCAGCCCATCTAGCGGGAGGTCGTACAATGAGCAGTTCTTC.

This clonotype was counted many times. CDR3 sequence reads: CASRETGSASYEQYF. In nucleotides, the CDR3 is TGTGCCAGCAGGGAAACAGGGTCCGCCTCCTACGAGCAGTACTTC. The rearrangement joins TRBV12-3 or TRBV12-4 to TRBJ2-7, with a tentative D call TRBD1 (6 bases). With 6 bases removed from V and 0 bases from J, the gap between germline ends came to 15 bases. There are 15 residues in the CDR3.

This rearrangement joins TRBV2 to TRBJ2-7; the match to TRBD2 covers 8 bases. V shed 8 bases and J 6 bases; nucleotides not matched to a gene: 9. CDR3 length: 13 amino acids. The germline gives CDR1 SNHLY, CDR2 FYNNEI. CDR3 region: CASRSGSTSEQYF. The CDR3 DNA sequence: TGTGCCAGCCGGAGCGGGAGTACCTCCGAGCAGTACTTC. Filled out from reference TRBV2 and TRBJ2-7, the complete variable domain reads EPEVTQTPSHQVTQMGQEVILRCVPISNHLYFYWYRQILGQKVEFLVSFYNNEISEKSEIFDDQFSVERPDGSNFTLKIRSTKLEDSAMYFCASRSGSTSEQYFGPGTRLTVT.

This clonotype showed up many times. CDR3 in DNA: TGTGCCAGCAGCTGTAATAGGACAGGGGGATACGAGCAGTACTTC. Encoded protein: CASSCNRTGGYEQYF. V gene TRBV7-9 combines with J gene TRBJ2-7; 10 bases align to TRBD1. This CDR3 has 15 amino acids. Germline values: CDR1 SEHNR, CDR2 FQNEAQ (reference sequence). V trimming: 4 bases; J trimming: 4 bases; junction bases outside the gene matches: 7.

This clonotype was seen at least ten times. The chain couples TRBV7-8 to TRBJ1-1; D is unclear. V lost 4 bases, J lost 6 bases, and 9 bases lay in between. The germline gives CDR1 SGHVS, CDR2 FQNEAQ. The CDR3 has 12 residues. CDR3 sequence (DNA): TGTGCCAGCAGCTCGGCCCTAGCTGAAGCTTTCTTT. Its protein product is CASSSALAEAFF.

This clonotype was seen at least ten times. The chain couples TRBV6-2 or TRBV6-3 to TRBJ2-6, with unresolved D. The CDR3 covers 16 residues. Deletions cut 0 bases from V and 2 bases from J, with 8 bases between. CDR1 is MNHEY, CDR2 SVGEGT, per germline. The CDR3: CASSYSRPTGANVLTF. CDR3 coding DNA: TGTGCCAGCAGTTACTCGAGGCCCACTGGGGCCAACGTCCTGACTTTC.